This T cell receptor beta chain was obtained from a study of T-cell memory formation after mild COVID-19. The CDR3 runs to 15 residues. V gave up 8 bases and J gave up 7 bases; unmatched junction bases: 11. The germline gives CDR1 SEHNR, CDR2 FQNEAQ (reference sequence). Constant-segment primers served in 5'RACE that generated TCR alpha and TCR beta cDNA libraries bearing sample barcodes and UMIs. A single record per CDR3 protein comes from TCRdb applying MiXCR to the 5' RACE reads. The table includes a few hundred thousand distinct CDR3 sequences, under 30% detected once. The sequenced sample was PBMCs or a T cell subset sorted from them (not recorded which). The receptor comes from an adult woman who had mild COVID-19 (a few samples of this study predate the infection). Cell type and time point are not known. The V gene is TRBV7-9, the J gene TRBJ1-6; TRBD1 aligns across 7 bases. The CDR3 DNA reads TGTGCCAGCTCCTACTTTACAGGGGCCAATTCACCCCTCCACTTT. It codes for CASSYFTGANSPLHF.